Ten or more counts support the clone carrying this TCR beta chain. What it binds is unknown. This entry is derived from a study of identical twins. Study-level findings and limits: Invariant MAIT and iNKT cells may have partly biased zero-insertion analyses.

The CDR3 consists of 12 residues. Trimming shortened V by 10 bases and J by 7 bases, and 11 bases separated the two germline ends. Germline CDR1 and CDR2: SEHNR and FQNEAQ (reference sequence). Addition of a universal primer site occurred through template switching, and cDNA carried unique molecular identifiers. TCRdb redid the calling of the 5' RACE reads with MiXCR, one entry per CDR3 protein. Here the sample spans 350,000 to 450,000 distinct CDR3 sequences, under 20% being singletons. This TCR came from a man aged 45-60 years in good health. V gene TRBV7-9 combines with J gene TRBJ1-6, with unresolved D. Sequencing was carried out using naive T cells sorted from blood. CDR3 DNA: TGTGCCACCGGAAGAGAGAATTCACCCCTCCACTTT. Translation gives CATGRENSPLHF.